The 2 T cell receptor beta chains below were found in one sample sequenced in a study of blood T cell repertoires in COVID-19. Repertoires were generated with immunoSEQ multiplex PCR, while TCRdb's copy carries only in-frame clones and drops some. The sample records around 320,000 clones, just under 90% being singletons. The sequenced sample consisted of PBMCs or T cells enriched from blood (not recorded which). Source of these receptors: a woman between 45 and 65 years old who had been exposed to COVID-19.

The J gene is TRBJ2-7, the V gene TRBV5-1, with 7 bases fitting TRBD2. Looked up from germline, CDR1 is SGHRS and CDR2 is YFSETQ. V gave up 0 bases and J gave up 3 bases; unmatched junction bases: 3. The CDR3 extends over 14 amino acids. This CDR3 is CASSLGAGDYEQYF. DNA for the CDR3: TGCGCCAGCAGCTTGGGGGCGGGGGACTACGAGCAGTACTTC.

The rearrangement joins TRBV28 to TRBJ1-4; 7 nucleotides line up with TRBD1. After removal of 7 bases from V and 13 bases from J, the junction contained 9 bases not matched to a gene. Germline values: CDR1 MDHEN, CDR2 SYDVKM. This CDR3 spans 12 amino acids. CDR3 amino acids: CASKPRDRGLFF. The CDR3 DNA reads TGTGCCAGCAAGCCGCGGGACAGAGGACTGTTTTTT.